These 19 T cell receptor beta chains were sequenced from one sample in a study of cytomegalovirus exposure and HLA in healthy donors. Both 60 Vbeta primers and 13 Jbeta primers went into the PCR. Data came from immunoSEQ multiplex PCR; TCRdb stores just in-frame clones and leaves some out. This sample's table has over 120,000 clones. The specimen was PBMCs. The receptor source for this set is a male donor in good health and CMV-seronegative.

The rearrangement links TRBV5-8 to TRBJ1-1; the D gene is possibly TRBD1 (5 bases). With 4 bases removed from V and 5 bases from J, the gap between germline ends came to 15 bases. The V gene's germline CDR1 is SGHTS and CDR2 YDEGEE. The CDR3 sequence is 14 residues long. The DNA for the CDR3 is TGTGCCAGCAGCCCTTTTCAGGGTGCGACTGAAGCTTTCTTT. Protein product: CASSPFQGATEAFF.

This chain uses TRBV5-1 with TRBJ2-2, with TRBD1 as a possible D gene (6 bases). V lost 2 bases and J lost 0, with 8 bases in between. Germline V gives CDR1 SGHRS, CDR2 YFSETQ. CDR3 length equals 15 residues. The CDR3 sequence is CASSFGGPNTGELFF. The CDR3 DNA reads as TGCGCCAGCAGCTTTGGGGGCCCGAACACCGGGGAGCTGTTTTTT.

J is TRBJ2-1 and V is TRBV5-1; 9 nucleotides align to TRBD2. The length of the CDR3 is 14 residues. Germline V gives CDR1 SGHRS, CDR2 YFSETQ. V trimming: 5 bases; J trimming: 5 bases; junction bases outside the gene matches: 5. The CDR3 reads CASRSGGSDNEQFF. The CDR3 bases are TGCGCCAGCAGGAGCGGGGGGTCGGACAATGAGCAGTTCTTC. Variable domain in full (rest from reference TRBV5-1 and TRBJ2-1): KAGVTQTPRYLIKTRGQQVTLSCSPISGHRSVSWYQQTPGQGLQFLFEYFSETQRNKGNFPGRFSGRQFSNSRSEMNVSTLELGDSALYLCASRSGGSDNEQFFGPGTRLTVL.

This rearrangement joins TRBV5-1 to TRBJ2-1, with 8 bases matching TRBD2. The junction had 6 bases not matched to a gene; V was cut back by 4 bases and J by 0 bases. The CDR3 extends over 16 amino acids. Germline CDR1 and CDR2: SGHRS and YFSETQ. The CDR3 protein is CASSLERGSSYNEQFF. CDR3 DNA: TGCGCCAGCAGCCTTGAGCGGGGGAGCTCCTACAATGAGCAGTTCTTC.

The V call is TRBV7-9, the J call TRBJ1-1; maybe TRBD1 (5 bases). This CDR3 has 14 residues. In germline, CDR1 is SEHNR, CDR2 FQNEAQ (reference sequence). V was shortened by 4 bases and J by 1 base, with 10 bases between the two germline ends. As DNA, the CDR3 is TGTGCCAGCAGCTCCTCGGGGGGGAACACTGAAGCTTTCTTT. Translation gives CASSSSGGNTEAFF.

The V gene is TRBV28, the J gene TRBJ1-6; the D gene is possibly TRBD1 (5 bases). The CDR3 runs to 15 residues. The germline V gene has CDR1 MDHEN and CDR2 SYDVKM. V shed 7 bases and J shed 6 bases, with 16 bases lying between them. This CDR3 is CASIPRGGGNSPLHF. CDR3 DNA sequence: TGTGCCAGCATCCCGCGGGGGGGTGGTAATTCACCCCTCCACTTT.

The V gene is TRBV7-8, the J gene TRBJ2-1; TRBD1 aligns across 9 bases. V lost 4 bases to trimming and J lost 6 bases; unmatched junction nucleotides: 1. This CDR3 region has 13 residues. CDR1 and CDR2 (germline): SGHVS, FQNEAQ. As DNA, the CDR3 is TGTGCCAGCAGCTGGGACAGGGCCAATGAGCAGTTCTTC. Its protein product is CASSWDRANEQFF. Full variable domain (outside the CDR3, taken from reference TRBV7-8 and TRBJ2-1): GAGVSQSPRYKVAKRGQDVALRCDPISGHVSLFWYQQALGQGPEFLTYFQNEAQLDKSGLPSDRFFAERPEGSVSTLKIQRTQQEDSAVYLCASSWDRANEQFFGPGTRLTVL.

This chain connects TRBV30 to TRBJ1-2; D gene unclear. The CDR3 extends over 13 amino acids. V lost 2 bases and J lost 4, with 11 bases in between. Looked up from germline, CDR1 is GTSNPN and CDR2 is SVGIG (reference sequence). As DNA, the CDR3 is TGTGCCTGGAGTCCCGGGATCGGCTATGGCTACACCTTC. Encoded protein: CAWSPGIGYGYTF.

The V and J genes are TRBV30 and TRBJ1-3; 7 bases match TRBD1. Germline loops: CDR1 GTSNPN, CDR2 SVGIG (reference sequence). The V gene end was trimmed by 3 bases and the J gene end by 0 bases; junction bases not matched to a gene: 5. The CDR3 has 15 amino acids. CDR3 loop: CAWRPGQPSGNTIYF. The CDR3 nucleotides read TGTGCCTGGAGGCCGGGACAGCCCTCTGGAAACACCATATATTTT. Full variable domain (rest looked up from reference TRBV30 and TRBJ1-3): SQTIHQWPATLVQPVGSPLSLECTVEGTSNPNLYWYRQAAGRGLQLLFYSVGIGQISSEVPQNLSASRPQDRQFILSSKKLLLSDSGFYLCAWRPGQPSGNTIYFGEGSWLTVV.

The chain combines TRBV6-6 with TRBJ2-2; no firm D call. V shed 4 bases and J shed 4 bases, with 4 bases lying between them. Germline CDR1 reads MNHNY; CDR2 reads SVGAGI (reference sequence). The CDR3 has 12 residues. This chain's CDR3 is CASSSLTGELFF. CDR3 bases: TGTGCCAGCAGTTCCCTCACCGGGGAGCTGTTTTTT.

The chain combines TRBV7-6 with TRBJ2-7; 7 nucleotides match TRBD2. CDR3 length: 15 residues. Germline V gene lookup returns CDR1 SGHVS and CDR2 FNYEAQ. The V gene end was trimmed by 4 bases and the J gene end by 2 bases; junction bases not matched to a gene: 8. The CDR3 reads CASSSASGATYEQYF. CDR3 sequence (DNA): TGTGCCAGCAGCTCGGCGAGCGGGGCCACCTACGAGCAGTACTTC.

CDR3 protein: CASSLSGVGYTF. The CDR3 DNA follows: TGTGCCAGCAGCTTATCAGGGGTGGGCTACACCTTC. V gene TRBV7-9 combines with J gene TRBJ1-2; the D gene is possibly TRBD1 (6 bases). This CDR3 comprises 12 residues. The V and J ends lost 2 bases and 8 bases respectively, with 9 bases between them. CDR1 SEHNR and CDR2 FQNEAQ come from the germline V gene (reference sequence). Looking up the rest from reference TRBV7-9 and TRBJ1-2 gives the full variable domain: DTGVSQNPRHKITKRGQNVTFRCDPISEHNRLYWYRQTLGQGPEFLTYFQNEAQLEKSRLLSDRFSAERPKGSFSTLEIQRTEQGDSAMYLCASSLSGVGYTFGSGTRLTVV.

The V gene is TRBV9, the J gene TRBJ2-5; 7 bases map to TRBD1. The CDR3 length is 15 residues. The germline V gene encodes CDR1 SGDLS and CDR2 YYNGEE. Trimming cost V 4 bases and J 1 base; bases outside gene matches: 7. CDR3 in DNA: TGTGCCAGCAGCTCAGCCGGGACAGTCCAAGAGACCCAGTACTTC. Its translation: CASSSAGTVQETQYF.

The CDR3 sequence: CASSERQRAPQYF. DNA for the CDR3: TGTGCCAGCAGTGAACGGCAGCGGGCGCCCCAGTACTTC. The chain combines TRBV2 with TRBJ2-5, with D possibly matching TRBD2 (6 bases). V shed 2 bases and J shed 9 bases, with 13 bases lying between them. Germline loops: CDR1 SNHLY, CDR2 FYNNEI. The CDR3 extends over 13 amino acids.

The CDR3 loop is CASSLGLAGEGSYNEQFF. The CDR3 DNA sequence: TGTGCCAGCAGCTTGGGACTAGCGGGAGAGGGCTCCTACAATGAGCAGTTCTTC. The chain is built from TRBV5-4 and TRBJ2-1; 12 positions match TRBD2. This CDR3 has 18 amino acids. The germline gives CDR1 SGHNT, CDR2 YYREEE (reference sequence). V was pared by 0 bases and J by 0 bases, with 4 bases of the junction left unmatched.

The V call is TRBV27, the J call TRBJ2-2, with no clear D. V was pared by 5 bases and J by 0 bases, with 7 bases between. The CDR3 is 14 residues long. Germline V gene data show CDR1 as MNHEY and CDR2 as SMNVEV (reference sequence). The CDR3 sequence is CASSRTSNTGELFF. The CDR3 DNA is TGTGCCAGCAGTCGAACTTCGAACACCGGGGAGCTGTTTTTT.

The chain combines TRBV19 with TRBJ1-1, with D possibly being TRBD1 (6 bases). The CDR3 has 13 residues. CDR1 and CDR2 (germline): LNHDA, SQIVND (reference sequence). V was shortened by 10 bases and J by 2 bases, with 14 bases between the two germline ends. CDR3 amino acids: CATTGLPNTEAFF. CDR3 nucleotides: TGTGCCACTACAGGGCTCCCAAACACTGAAGCTTTCTTT.

The chain joins TRBV25-1 to TRBJ2-7; D is possibly TRBD2 (5 bases). The CDR3 is 18 amino acids. V was cut by 2 bases and J by 2 bases, with 22 bases left in between. CDR1 is MGHDK, CDR2 SYGVNS, per germline. The CDR3 is CASSEKKYGNASTYEQYF. CDR3 in DNA: TGTGCCAGCAGTGAAAAAAAGTACGGGAACGCATCGACCTACGAGCAGTACTTC.

J is TRBJ2-7 and V is TRBV5-6; 7 bases align to TRBD1. This CDR3 has 16 amino acids. V dropped 4 bases and J dropped 3; count of bases not matched to a gene: 13. CDR1 and CDR2 (germline): SGHDT, YYEEEE. This CDR3 reads CASSVDGTAGDYEQYF. The CDR3 DNA sequence: TGTGCCAGCAGCGTGGACGGGACAGCCGGGGACTACGAGCAGTACTTC.